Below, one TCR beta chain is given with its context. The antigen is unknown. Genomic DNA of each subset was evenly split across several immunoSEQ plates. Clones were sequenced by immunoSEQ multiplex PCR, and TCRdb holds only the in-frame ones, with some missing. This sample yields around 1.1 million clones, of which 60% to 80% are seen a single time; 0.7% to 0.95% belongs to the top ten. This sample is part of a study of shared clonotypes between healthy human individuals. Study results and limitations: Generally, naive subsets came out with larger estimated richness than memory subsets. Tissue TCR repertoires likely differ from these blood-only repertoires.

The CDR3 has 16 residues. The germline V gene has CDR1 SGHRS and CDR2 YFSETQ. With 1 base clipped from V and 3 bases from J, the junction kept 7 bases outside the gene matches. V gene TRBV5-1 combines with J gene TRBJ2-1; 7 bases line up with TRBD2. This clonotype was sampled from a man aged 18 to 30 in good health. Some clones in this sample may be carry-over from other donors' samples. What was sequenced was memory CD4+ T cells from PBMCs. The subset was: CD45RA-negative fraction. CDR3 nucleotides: TGCGCCAGCAGCTTGTCGGCTAGCGGACTCTACAATGAGCAGTTCTTC. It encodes CASSLSASGLYNEQFF. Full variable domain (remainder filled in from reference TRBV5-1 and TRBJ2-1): KAGVTQTPRYLIKTRGQQVTLSCSPISGHRSVSWYQQTPGQGLQFLFEYFSETQRNKGNFPGRFSGRQFSNSRSEMNVSTLELGDSALYLCASSLSASGLYNEQFFGPGTRLTVL.